Listed here is a single T cell receptor (beta chain). This sample is drawn from a study of blood T cell repertoires in COVID-19. About the research overall: The United States, Italy and Spain provided the acute and convalescent COVID-19 samples.

This CDR3 has 15 residues. V dropped 6 bases and J dropped 2; count of bases not matched to a gene: 6. Germline V lookup: CDR1 ENHRY, CDR2 SYGVKD. Per the original data handling: Reference gene primer amplification in the assay estimated nucleated cell counts. Here immunoSEQ multiplex PCR was the method, and the copy in TCRdb shows in-frame clones only, minus some. D and trimming come from the DNA, and the V and J calls and clone size come from that table. The sample includes some 70,000 clones, roughly 90% of them seen just once. This sequence joins TRBV10-3 and TRBJ2-7, with 11 bases matching TRBD2. The sequence was obtained from a man aged 45-60 years with acute or convalescent COVID-19. The sequencing input was peripheral blood. The CDR3 region has the DNA TGTGCCATCAGAGCCGGGACTAGCGGAACCTACGAGCAGTACTTC. Amino acid sequence: CAIRAGTSGTYEQYF.